This T cell receptor beta chain came from a study of blood T cell repertoires in COVID-19. Study in general: PBMCs, B-cell-depleted T cells, or T cells were the source of the cDNA or gDNA that made up the material.

TCRdb's table, derived via immunoSEQ multiplex PCR, lists solely in-frame clones and lacks some. The sample comprises 140,000 or so clones, around 85% of which are singletons, and 3% to 3.5% rests with the top ten. The CDR3 length is 15 residues. Trimming at V came to 5 bases and at J to 3 bases, leaving 5 bases not matched to a gene. Germline CDR1 and CDR2: LNHDA and SQIVND (reference sequence). What was sequenced was peripheral blood. The sequence came from a woman older than 75 with acute or convalescent COVID-19. This chain uses TRBV19 with TRBJ2-1, with 9 nucleotides matching TRBD1. CDR3 in amino acids: CASSLRTGDYNEQFF. CDR3 DNA: TGTGCCAGTAGTCTCCGGACAGGGGACTACAATGAGCAGTTCTTC.